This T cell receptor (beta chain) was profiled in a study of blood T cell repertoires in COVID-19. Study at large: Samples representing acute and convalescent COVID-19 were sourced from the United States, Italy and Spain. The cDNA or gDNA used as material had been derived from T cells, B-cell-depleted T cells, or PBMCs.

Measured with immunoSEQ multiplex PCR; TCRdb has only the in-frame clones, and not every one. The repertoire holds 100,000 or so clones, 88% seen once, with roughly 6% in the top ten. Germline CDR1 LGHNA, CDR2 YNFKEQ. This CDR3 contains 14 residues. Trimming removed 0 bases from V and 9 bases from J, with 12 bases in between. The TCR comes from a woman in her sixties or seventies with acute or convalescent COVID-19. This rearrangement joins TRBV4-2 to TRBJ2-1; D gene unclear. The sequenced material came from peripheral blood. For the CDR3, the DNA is TGTGCCAGCAGCCAAGACGTCGGCGGCGGTGAGCAGTTCTTC. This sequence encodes CASSQDVGGGEQFF.